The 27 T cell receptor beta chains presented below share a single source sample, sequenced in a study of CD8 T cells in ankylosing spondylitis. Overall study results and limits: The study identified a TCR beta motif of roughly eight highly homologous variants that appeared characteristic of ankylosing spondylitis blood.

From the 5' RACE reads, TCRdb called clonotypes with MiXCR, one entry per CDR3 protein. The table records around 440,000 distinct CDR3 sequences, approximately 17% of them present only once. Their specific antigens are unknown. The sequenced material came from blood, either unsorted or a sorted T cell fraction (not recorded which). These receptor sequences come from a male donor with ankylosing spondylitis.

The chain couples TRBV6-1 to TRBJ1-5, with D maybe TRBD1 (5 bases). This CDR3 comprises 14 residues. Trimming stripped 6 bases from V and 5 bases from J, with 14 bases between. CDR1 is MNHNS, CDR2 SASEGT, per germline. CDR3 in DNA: TGTGCCAGCAGGGGGACTTATGGGTATCAGCCCCAGCATTTT. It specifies CASRGTYGYQPQHF.

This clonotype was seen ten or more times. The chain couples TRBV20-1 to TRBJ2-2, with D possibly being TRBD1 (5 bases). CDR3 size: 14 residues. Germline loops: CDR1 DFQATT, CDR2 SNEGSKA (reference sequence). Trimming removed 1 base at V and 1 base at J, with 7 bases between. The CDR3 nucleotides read TGCAGTGCTAGAGTGGGGCAGAACACCGGGGAGCTGTTTTTT. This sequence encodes CSARVGQNTGELFF.

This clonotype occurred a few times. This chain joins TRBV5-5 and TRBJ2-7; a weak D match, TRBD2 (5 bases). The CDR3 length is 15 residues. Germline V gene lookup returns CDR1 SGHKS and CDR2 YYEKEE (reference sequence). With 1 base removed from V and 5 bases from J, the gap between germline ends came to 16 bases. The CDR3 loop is CASSLRAALPDEQYF. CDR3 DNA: TGTGCCAGCAGCTTGAGAGCGGCACTTCCCGACGAGCAGTACTTC.

This chain's CDR3 is CASSKTPTTDTQYF. The CDR3, as DNA: TGTGCCAGCAGCAAGACCCCGACCACAGATACGCAGTATTTT. The rearrangement uses TRBV12-3 or TRBV12-4 and TRBJ2-3; unclear D gene. The CDR3 spans 14 residues. Deletions cut 6 bases from V and 2 bases from J, with 12 bases between.

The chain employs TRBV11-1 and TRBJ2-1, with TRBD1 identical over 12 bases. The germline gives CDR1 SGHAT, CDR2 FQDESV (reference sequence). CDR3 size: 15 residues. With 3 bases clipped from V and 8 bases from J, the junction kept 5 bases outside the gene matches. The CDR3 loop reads CASSLGQGARYEQFF. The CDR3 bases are TGTGCCAGCAGCTTGGGACAGGGGGCGCGATATGAGCAGTTCTTC.

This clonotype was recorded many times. The CDR3 protein is CAIFSGSKDTQYF. CDR3 nucleotide sequence: TGTGCCATCTTTTCGGGGAGTAAAGATACGCAGTATTTT. This chain connects TRBV10-3 to TRBJ2-3; TRBD2 might be the D (5 bases). CDR3 length equals 13 residues. V was shortened by 8 bases and J by 5 bases, with 14 bases between the two germline ends. CDR1 and CDR2 from the germline V gene are ENHRY and SYGVKD.

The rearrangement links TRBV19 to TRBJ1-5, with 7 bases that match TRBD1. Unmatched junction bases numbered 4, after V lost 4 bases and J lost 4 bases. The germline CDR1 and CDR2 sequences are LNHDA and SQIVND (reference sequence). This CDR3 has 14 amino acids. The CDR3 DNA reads TGTGCCAGTAGTAGCTTACAGGGGAATCAGCCCCAGCATTTT. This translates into CASSSLQGNQPQHF.

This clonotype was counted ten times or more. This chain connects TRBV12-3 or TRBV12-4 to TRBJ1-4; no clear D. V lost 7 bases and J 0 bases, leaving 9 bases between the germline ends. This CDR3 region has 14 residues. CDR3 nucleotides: TGTGCCAGCACGTCGGAATCAACTAATGAAAAACTGTTTTTT. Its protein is CASTSESTNEKLFF.

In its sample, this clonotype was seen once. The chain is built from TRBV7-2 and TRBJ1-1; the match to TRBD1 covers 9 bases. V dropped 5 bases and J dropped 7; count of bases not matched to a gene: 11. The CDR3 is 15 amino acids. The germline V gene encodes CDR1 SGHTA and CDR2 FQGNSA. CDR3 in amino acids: CASSNRDRVRDEAFF. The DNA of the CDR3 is TGTGCCAGCAGCAACCGGGACAGGGTACGAGATGAAGCTTTCTTT.

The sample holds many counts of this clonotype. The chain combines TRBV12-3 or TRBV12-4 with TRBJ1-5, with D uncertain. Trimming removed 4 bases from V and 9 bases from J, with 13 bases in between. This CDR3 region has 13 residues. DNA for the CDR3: TGTGCCAGCAGTTCGGAGGACCGAGGGCCCCAGCATTTT. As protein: CASSSEDRGPQHF.

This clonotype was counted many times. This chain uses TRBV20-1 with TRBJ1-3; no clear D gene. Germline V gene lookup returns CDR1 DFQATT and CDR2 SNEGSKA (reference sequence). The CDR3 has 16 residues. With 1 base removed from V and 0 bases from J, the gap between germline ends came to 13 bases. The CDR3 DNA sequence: TGCAGTGCTAGAGTTGACTCCAGGAGCTCTGGAAACACCATATATTTT. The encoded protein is CSARVDSRSSGNTIYF.

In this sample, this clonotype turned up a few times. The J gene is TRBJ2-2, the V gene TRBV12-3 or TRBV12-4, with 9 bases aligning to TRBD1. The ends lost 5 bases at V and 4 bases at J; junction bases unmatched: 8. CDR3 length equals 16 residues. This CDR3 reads CASSPWTGEITGELFF. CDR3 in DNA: TGTGCCAGCAGTCCCTGGACAGGGGAGATCACCGGGGAGCTGTTTTTT.

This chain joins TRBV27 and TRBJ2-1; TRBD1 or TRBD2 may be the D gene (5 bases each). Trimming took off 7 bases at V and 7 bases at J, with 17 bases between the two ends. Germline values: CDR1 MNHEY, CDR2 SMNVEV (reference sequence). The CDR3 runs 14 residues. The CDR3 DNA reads TGTGCCAGCATGCTCCCCGGGACCGCAAATGAGCAGTTCTTC. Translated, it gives CASMLPGTANEQFF.

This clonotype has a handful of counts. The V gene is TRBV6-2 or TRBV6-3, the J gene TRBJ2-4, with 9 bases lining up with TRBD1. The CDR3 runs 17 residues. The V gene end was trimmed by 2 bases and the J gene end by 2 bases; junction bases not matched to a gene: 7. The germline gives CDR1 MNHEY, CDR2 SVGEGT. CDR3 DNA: TGTGCCAGCAGTTACGATGGACAGGGGTGGTCCAAAAACATTCAGTACTTC. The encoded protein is CASSYDGQGWSKNIQYF.

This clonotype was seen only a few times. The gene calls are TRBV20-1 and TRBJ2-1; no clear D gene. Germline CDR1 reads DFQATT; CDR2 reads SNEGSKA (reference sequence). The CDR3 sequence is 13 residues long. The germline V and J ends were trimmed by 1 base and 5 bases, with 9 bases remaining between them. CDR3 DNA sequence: TGCAGTGCTAGAGTCTCCAAGAACAATGAGCAGTTCTTC. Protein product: CSARVSKNNEQFF.

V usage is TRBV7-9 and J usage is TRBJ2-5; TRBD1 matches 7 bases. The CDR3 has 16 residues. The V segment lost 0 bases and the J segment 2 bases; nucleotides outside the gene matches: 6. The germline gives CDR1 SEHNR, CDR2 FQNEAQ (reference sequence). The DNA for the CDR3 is TGTGCCAGCAGCTTAGCGACGCCGACAGGGCAAGAGACCCAGTACTTC. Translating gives CASSLATPTGQETQYF.

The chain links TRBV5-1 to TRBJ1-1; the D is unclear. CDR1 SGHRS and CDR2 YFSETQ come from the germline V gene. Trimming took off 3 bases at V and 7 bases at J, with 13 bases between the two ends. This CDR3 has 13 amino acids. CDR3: CASSSGRESEAFF. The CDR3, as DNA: TGCGCCAGCAGCTCCGGCCGGGAAAGTGAAGCTTTCTTT.

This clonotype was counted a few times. The CDR3 bases are TGTGCCATCAGCAGACTAGCGGGAGCAGGCTACGAGCAGTACTTC. It specifies CAISRLAGAGYEQYF. The chain couples TRBV10-3 to TRBJ2-7; 12 nucleotides line up with TRBD2. Germline V CDR1 and CDR2: ENHRY, SYGVKD. CDR3 size: 15 residues. V was pared by 6 bases and J by 3 bases, with 6 bases of the junction left unmatched.

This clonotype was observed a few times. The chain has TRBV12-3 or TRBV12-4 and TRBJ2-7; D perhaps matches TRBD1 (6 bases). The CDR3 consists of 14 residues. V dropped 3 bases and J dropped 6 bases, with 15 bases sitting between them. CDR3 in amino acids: CASSFQGRLSEQYF. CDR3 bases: TGTGCCAGCAGTTTTCAGGGGCGACTCTCCGAGCAGTACTTC.

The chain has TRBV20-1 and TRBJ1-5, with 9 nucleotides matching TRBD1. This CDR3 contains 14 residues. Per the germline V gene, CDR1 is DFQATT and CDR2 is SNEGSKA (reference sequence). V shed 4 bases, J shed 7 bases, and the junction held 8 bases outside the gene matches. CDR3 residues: CSATKQGARQPQHF. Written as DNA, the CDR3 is TGCAGTGCTACAAAACAGGGGGCTCGGCAGCCCCAGCATTTT.

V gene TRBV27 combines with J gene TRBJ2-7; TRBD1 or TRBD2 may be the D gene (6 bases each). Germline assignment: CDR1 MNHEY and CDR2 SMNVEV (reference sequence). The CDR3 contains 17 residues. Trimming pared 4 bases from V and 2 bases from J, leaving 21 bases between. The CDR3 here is CASSYGPVRDTTYEQYF. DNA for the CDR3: TGTGCCAGCAGTTATGGGCCGGTGCGGGACACCACCTACGAGCAGTACTTC.

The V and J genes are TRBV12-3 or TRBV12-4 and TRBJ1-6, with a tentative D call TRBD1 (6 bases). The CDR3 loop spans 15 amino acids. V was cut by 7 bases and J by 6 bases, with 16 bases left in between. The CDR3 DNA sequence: TGTGCCAGCACCTCGTCACAGGGAGTTAATTCACCCCTCCACTTT. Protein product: CASTSSQGVNSPLHF.

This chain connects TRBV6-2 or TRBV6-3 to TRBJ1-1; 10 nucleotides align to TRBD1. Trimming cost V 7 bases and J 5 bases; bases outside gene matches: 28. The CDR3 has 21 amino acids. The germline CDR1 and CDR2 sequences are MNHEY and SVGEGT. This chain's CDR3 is CASKGSHWDRGGGIGGTEAFF. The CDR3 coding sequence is TGTGCCAGCAAGGGATCACATTGGGACAGGGGAGGGGGAATTGGAGGGACTGAAGCTTTCTTT.

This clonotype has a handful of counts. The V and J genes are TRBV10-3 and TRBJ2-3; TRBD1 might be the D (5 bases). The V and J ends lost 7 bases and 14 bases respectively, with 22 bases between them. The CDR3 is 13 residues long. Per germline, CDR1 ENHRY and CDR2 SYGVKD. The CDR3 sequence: CAITQTQGSRLYF. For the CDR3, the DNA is TGTGCCATCACCCAAACGCAGGGATCTAGGCTGTATTTT.

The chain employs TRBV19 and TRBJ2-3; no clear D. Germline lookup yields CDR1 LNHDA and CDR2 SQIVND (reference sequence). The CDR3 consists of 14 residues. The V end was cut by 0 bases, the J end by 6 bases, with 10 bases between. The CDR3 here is CASSIDLSSDTQYF. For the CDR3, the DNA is TGTGCCAGTAGTATAGATCTGTCTTCTGATACGCAGTATTTT.

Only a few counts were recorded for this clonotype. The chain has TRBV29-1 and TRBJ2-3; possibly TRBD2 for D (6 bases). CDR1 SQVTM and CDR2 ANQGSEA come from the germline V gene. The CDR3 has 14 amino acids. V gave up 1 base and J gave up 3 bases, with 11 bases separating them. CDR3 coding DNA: TGCAGCGTTGAAGTGGGGGGTTTAACAGATACGCAGTATTTT. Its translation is CSVEVGGLTDTQYF.

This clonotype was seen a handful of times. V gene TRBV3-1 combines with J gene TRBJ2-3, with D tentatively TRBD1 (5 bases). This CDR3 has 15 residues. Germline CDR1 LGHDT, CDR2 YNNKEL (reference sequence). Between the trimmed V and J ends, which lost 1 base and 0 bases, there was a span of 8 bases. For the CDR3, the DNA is TGTGCCAGCAGCCAAGGGCAGGGTAGCACAGATACGCAGTATTTT. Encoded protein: CASSQGQGSTDTQYF.